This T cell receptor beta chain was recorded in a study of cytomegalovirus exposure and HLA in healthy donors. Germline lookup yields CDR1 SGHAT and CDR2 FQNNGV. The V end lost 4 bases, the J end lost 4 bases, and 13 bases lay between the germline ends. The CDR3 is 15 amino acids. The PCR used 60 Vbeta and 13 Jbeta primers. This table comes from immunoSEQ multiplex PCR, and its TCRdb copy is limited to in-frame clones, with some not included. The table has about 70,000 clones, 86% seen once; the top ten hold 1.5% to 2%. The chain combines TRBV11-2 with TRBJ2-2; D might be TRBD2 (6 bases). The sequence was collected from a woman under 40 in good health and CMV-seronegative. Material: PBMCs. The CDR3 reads CASSSGESTTGELFF. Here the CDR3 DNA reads TGTGCCAGCAGCTCGGGGGAGTCAACCACCGGGGAGCTGTTTTTT.